This entry is about one T cell receptor (beta chain). This CDR3 is also generated by other DNA sequences in the sample. This CDR3 is built from 15 residues. With V trimmed by 2 bases and J by 4 bases, 3 bases remained unmatched. CDR1 and CDR2 (germline): KGHDR, SFDVKD. The sample belongs to a study of blood T cell repertoires in COVID-19. Study-level information: PBMCs, B-cell-depleted T cells, or T cells provided the cDNA or gDNA that made up the material.

In the authors' workflow: Amplified reference gene primers provided the basis for estimating nucleated cell counts. The data were produced by immunoSEQ multiplex PCR, yet TCRdb's version contains in-frame clones alone and is incomplete. V, J and clone size reflect that table, while D and trimming were determined from the DNA. The table shows hundreds of thousands of clones, with roughly 89% occurring only once. The clonotype comes from a woman aged 45-65 years with COVID-19, enrolled during active disease. The chain links TRBV24-1 to TRBJ2-1; TRBD2 matches 8 bases. Sequencing used peripheral blood. The CDR3 spells CATSDWAGGYNEQFF. CDR3 in DNA: TGTGCCACCAGTGATTGGGCGGGGGGATACAATGAGCAGTTCTTC.